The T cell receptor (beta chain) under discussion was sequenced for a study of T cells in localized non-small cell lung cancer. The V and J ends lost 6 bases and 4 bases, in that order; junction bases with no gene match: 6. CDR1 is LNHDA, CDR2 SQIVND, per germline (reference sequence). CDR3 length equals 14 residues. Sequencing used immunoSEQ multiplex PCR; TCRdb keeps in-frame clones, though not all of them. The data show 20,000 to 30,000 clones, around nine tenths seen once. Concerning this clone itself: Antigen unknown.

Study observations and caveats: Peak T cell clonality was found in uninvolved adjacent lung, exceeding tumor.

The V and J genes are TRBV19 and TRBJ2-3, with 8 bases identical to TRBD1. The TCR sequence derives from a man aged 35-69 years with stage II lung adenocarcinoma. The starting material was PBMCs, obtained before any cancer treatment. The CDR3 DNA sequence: TGTGCCAGTAGCATGGACAGGGAGGCAGATACGCAGTATTTT. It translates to CASSMDREADTQYF.